Presented here are 21 T cell receptor beta chains from one specimen sequenced in a study of beta chain features in type 1 diabetes. Study-wide results and caveats: Moderate yet significant TCRB CDR3 shortening was seen in Type 1 diabetes patients in all four CD4+ subsets.

These receptors lack a known antigen. Every isolated RNA sample was fully reverse transcribed, so sequencing captured expressed TCRB transcripts. Profiled with immunoSEQ multiplex PCR; TCRdb holds only in-frame clones, not every one. The sample holds 550,000 to 850,000 clones; over 10% are singletons and the top ten take 0.022%. Sample: naive CD4+ T cells from blood. The receptors were sampled from a man between 18 and 35 years old with type 1 diabetes.

The genes are TRBV28 and TRBJ2-1; 11 nucleotides line up with TRBD1. Trimming cost V 5 bases and J 8 bases; bases outside gene matches: 5. The CDR3 consists of 14 residues. Germline V CDR1 and CDR2: MDHEN, SYDVKM. This CDR3 reads CASSRTGGIYEQFF. CDR3 bases: TGTGCCAGCAGTCGGACAGGGGGCATCTATGAGCAGTTCTTC.

This clone was counted only a few times. The chain recombines TRBV15 with TRBJ2-1; no definite D call. CDR1 LNHNV and CDR2 YYDKDF come from the germline V gene (reference sequence). The CDR3 contains 16 residues. V gave up 1 base and J gave up 3 bases, with 13 bases separating them. Here the CDR3 DNA reads TGTGCCACCAGCAGAGTTGGGTCGGCCCACTACAATGAGCAGTTCTTC. Protein product: CATSRVGSAHYNEQFF.

This clone occurred a few times. This chain joins TRBV30 and TRBJ2-1; D is uncertain. The CDR3 runs to 12 residues. Germline lookup yields CDR1 GTSNPN and CDR2 SVGIG (reference sequence). The CDR3 reads CAQGTASNEQFF. In DNA, the CDR3 is TGTGCACAAGGCACGGCCAGCAATGAGCAGTTCTTC.

This clone was counted a few times. Here the CDR3 reads CASSGDRGNEKLFF. The CDR3 nucleotides are TGTGCCAGCAGTGGAGACAGGGGGAATGAAAAACTGTTTTTT. This chain joins TRBV6-1 and TRBJ1-4; TRBD1 matches 9 bases. The CDR3 runs 14 residues. Germline trimming cut 4 bases from V and 5 bases from J; bases unmatched to any gene: 2. Germline CDR1 and CDR2: MNHNS and SASEGT.

Only a few counts were recorded for this clone. The V call is TRBV9, the J call TRBJ1-6; D is ambiguous. Trimming took off 0 bases at V and 2 bases at J, with 6 bases between the two ends. This CDR3 region has 15 residues. Per the germline V gene, CDR1 is SGDLS and CDR2 is YYNGEE. The DNA of the CDR3 is TGTGCCAGCAGCGTAGACTCACCCTATAATTCACCCCTCCACTTT. Translating it yields CASSVDSPYNSPLHF.

The table lists this clone with a few counts. This chain links TRBV25-1 with TRBJ1-2; 9 nucleotides align to TRBD1. From germline, CDR1 is MGHDK and CDR2 SYGVNS. CDR3 length: 14 residues. Trimming at V came to 5 bases and at J to 2 bases, leaving 3 bases not matched to a gene. CDR3 protein: CASSSGTGNYGYTF. The DNA for the CDR3 is TGTGCCAGCAGTTCTGGGACAGGGAACTATGGCTACACCTTC.

This clone was counted between two and nine times. The chain combines TRBV28 with TRBJ2-1, with 8 nucleotides matching TRBD1. The germline V gene has CDR1 MDHEN and CDR2 SYDVKM. The CDR3 loop spans 14 amino acids. With V trimmed by 3 bases and J by 10 bases, 8 bases remained unmatched. In DNA, the CDR3 is TGTGCCAGCAGTTTCCGGACAGGGTCGTTAGAGCAGTTCTTC. Its translation is CASSFRTGSLEQFF.

The chain is built from TRBV5-6 and TRBJ1-2, with D possibly matching TRBD1 (5 bases). Germline lookup yields CDR1 SGHDT and CDR2 YYEEEE. The CDR3 runs to 14 residues. Trimming cost V 7 bases and J 0 bases, with 13 bases left between them. CDR3 sequence reads: CASAGPQANYGYTF. DNA of the CDR3: TGTGCCAGCGCGGGGCCCCAAGCTAACTATGGCTACACCTTC. The whole variable domain, filled in from reference TRBV5-6 and TRBJ1-2, reads DAGVTQSPTHLIKTRGQQVTLRCSPKSGHDTVSWYQQALGQGPQFIFQYYEEEERQRGNFPDRFSGHQFPNYSSELNVNALLLGDSALYLCASAGPQANYGYTFGSGTRLTVV.

This sequence joins TRBV18 and TRBJ2-1; TRBD1 might be the D (6 bases). Per germline, CDR1 KGHSH and CDR2 LQKENI. The ends were cut back, 3 bases at V and 2 bases at J, with 17 bases in the middle. This CDR3 contains 17 residues. CDR3 in amino acids: CASSPATGKGAYNEQFF. CDR3 bases: TGTGCCAGCTCACCCGCAACAGGGAAGGGGGCCTACAATGAGCAGTTCTTC.

This clone was counted only a few times. The V call is TRBV30, the J call TRBJ1-2; D uncertain. The CDR3 has 14 residues. Looked up from germline, CDR1 is GTSNPN and CDR2 is SVGIG (reference sequence). The V end lost 0 bases, the J end lost 3 bases, and 11 bases lay between the germline ends. The CDR3, as DNA: TGTGCCTGGAGTGTACTATCCGGGTACTATGGCTACACCTTC. Protein product: CAWSVLSGYYGYTF.

The sample holds a few counts of this clone. This chain links TRBV30 with TRBJ1-1, with 7 bases fitting TRBD1. Germline assignment: CDR1 GTSNPN and CDR2 SVGIG (reference sequence). The CDR3 covers 14 residues. Trimming at V came to 7 bases and at J to 3 bases, leaving 11 bases not matched to a gene. The CDR3: CAFRQGQSYTEAFF. In nucleotides, the CDR3 is TGTGCCTTCCGACAGGGACAGTCCTACACTGAAGCTTTCTTT.

V usage is TRBV27 and J usage is TRBJ2-7; 8 bases map to TRBD1. There are 15 residues in the CDR3. Per the germline V gene, CDR1 is MNHEY and CDR2 is SMNVEV (reference sequence). The junction had 10 bases not matched to a gene; V was cut back by 6 bases and J by 3 bases. The CDR3: CASSPTGAMVYEQYF. The DNA for the CDR3 is TGTGCCAGCAGCCCGACAGGGGCGATGGTCTACGAGCAGTACTTC.

This clone came up a few times. The genes are TRBV2 and TRBJ2-7, with D perhaps TRBD1 (6 bases). Germline V CDR1 and CDR2: SNHLY, FYNNEI. Trimming stripped 7 bases from V and 1 base from J, with 14 bases between. The CDR3 has 14 residues. CDR3 region: CASTKDRTSYEQYF. The DNA for the CDR3 is TGTGCCAGCACTAAAGACAGGACTTCCTACGAGCAGTACTTC.

The genes are TRBV2 and TRBJ1-1, with 9 nucleotides matching TRBD1. From germline, CDR1 is SNHLY and CDR2 FYNNEI. This CDR3 is 13 amino acids long. V shed 6 bases, J shed 5 bases, and the junction held 4 bases outside the gene matches. CDR3 in amino acids: CASRDRGGTEAFF. The CDR3 DNA reads TGTGCCAGCAGGGACAGGGGAGGGACTGAAGCTTTCTTT.

V usage is TRBV6-1 and J usage is TRBJ2-7; no reliable D call. V was trimmed by 7 bases and J by 1 base, leaving 14 bases between them. This CDR3 comprises 14 residues. From germline, CDR1 is MNHNS and CDR2 SASEGT. This CDR3 reads CASTLPDRSYEQYF. The CDR3 DNA sequence: TGTGCCAGCACCCTCCCGGACCGATCCTACGAGCAGTACTTC.

The chain is built from TRBV18 and TRBJ2-3, with 8 nucleotides matching TRBD1. The ends lost 5 bases at V and 1 base at J; junction bases unmatched: 2. This CDR3 has 14 amino acids. Germline loops: CDR1 KGHSH, CDR2 LQKENI. For the CDR3, the DNA is TGTGCCAGCTCAGGGGGACAGGGCACAGATACGCAGTATTTT. This codes for CASSGGQGTDTQYF.

The chain has TRBV28 and TRBJ1-1; D not certain. In germline, CDR1 is MDHEN, CDR2 SYDVKM. Trimming took 6 bases from V and 0 from J, leaving 8 bases between them. The CDR3 extends over 13 amino acids. The CDR3: CASRSTMNTEAFF. CDR3 bases: TGTGCCAGCAGATCGACTATGAACACTGAAGCTTTCTTT.

This clone was counted only a few times. This sequence joins TRBV27 and TRBJ2-6; maybe TRBD2 (6 bases). Trimming shortened V by 11 bases and J by 0 bases, and 14 bases separated the two germline ends. The CDR3 is made up of 15 amino acids. Germline assignment: CDR1 MNHEY and CDR2 SMNVEV (reference sequence). The CDR3, as DNA: TGTGCCTGCGGAGGGAGGAGCTCTGGGGCCAACGTCCTGACTTTC. The encoded protein is CACGGRSSGANVLTF.

V is TRBV6-6 and J is TRBJ1-1; 8 nucleotides line up with TRBD1. This CDR3 region has 13 residues. Germline CDR1 is MNHNY and CDR2 is SVGAGI (reference sequence). V lost 5 bases and J lost 1; bases outside the gene matches: 0. CDR3 residues: CASSDRGNTEAFF. CDR3 bases: TGTGCCAGCAGTGACAGGGGGAACACTGAAGCTTTCTTT.

This clone was picked up a small number of times. The chain couples TRBV6-1 to TRBJ1-2; 7 bases map to TRBD1. Unmatched junction bases numbered 2, after V lost 2 bases and J lost 2 bases. The CDR3 covers 14 residues. Germline CDR1 reads MNHNS; CDR2 reads SASEGT. The CDR3 DNA is TGTGCCAGCAGTGAAAGGGGACAGAACTATGGCTACACCTTC. Translating it yields CASSERGQNYGYTF.

In its sample, this clone was seen a few times. The rearrangement links TRBV6-6 to TRBJ2-6; 7 nucleotides match TRBD1. Germline loops: CDR1 MNHNY, CDR2 SVGAGI (reference sequence). The junction had 2 bases not matched to a gene; V was cut back by 0 bases and J by 3 bases. The CDR3 covers 16 residues. Here the CDR3 DNA reads TGTGCCAGCAGTTACTCGACAGGGATTGGGGCCAACGTCCTGACTTTC. Protein product: CASSYSTGIGANVLTF.